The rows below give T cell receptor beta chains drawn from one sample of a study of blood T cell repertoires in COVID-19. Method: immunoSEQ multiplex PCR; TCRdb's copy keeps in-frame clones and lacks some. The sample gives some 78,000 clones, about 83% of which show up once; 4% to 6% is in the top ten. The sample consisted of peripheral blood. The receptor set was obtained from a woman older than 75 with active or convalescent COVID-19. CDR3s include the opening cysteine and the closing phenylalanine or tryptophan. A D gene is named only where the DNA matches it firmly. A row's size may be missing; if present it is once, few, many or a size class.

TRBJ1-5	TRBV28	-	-	TGTGCCAGCAGTTCACAGGGATATAGCAATCAGCCCCAGCATTTT	CASSSQGYSNQPQHF
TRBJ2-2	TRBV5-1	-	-	TGCGCCAGCAGCTTGGAGGGACTGAACACCGGGGAGCTGTTTTTT	CASSLEGLNTGELFF
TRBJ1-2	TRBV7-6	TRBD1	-	TGTGCCAGCAGCCCCCCGACAGGGCCCAACTATGGCTACACCTTC	CASSPPTGPNYGYTF
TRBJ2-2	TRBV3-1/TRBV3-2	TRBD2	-	TGTGCCAGCAGCGACAGCGGGAGGGTCGTCGCCGGGGAGCTGTTTTTT	CASSDSGRVVAGELFF
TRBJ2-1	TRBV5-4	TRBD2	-	TGTGCCAGCAGACGAGCGGGGGGGCCTGAAAATGAGCAGTTCTTC	CASRRAGGPENEQFF
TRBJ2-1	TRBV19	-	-	TGTGCCAGTAGCCGAGTTAGCCCCCAAAATGAGCAGTTCTTC	CASSRVSPQNEQFF
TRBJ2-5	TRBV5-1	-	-	TGCGCCAGCAGCTTGAGGCAGGGTGGGGAGACCCAGTACTTC	CASSLRQGGETQYF
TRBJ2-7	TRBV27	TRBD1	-	TGTGCCAGCAGTCCGGGGACAGGGGGCTACGAGCAGTACTTC	CASSPGTGGYEQYF
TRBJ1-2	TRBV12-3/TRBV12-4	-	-	TGTGCCAGCAGTTTTGGACAGTCCTATGGCTACACCTTC	CASSFGQSYGYTF
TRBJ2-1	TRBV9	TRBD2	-	TGTGCCAGCAGCGCTCTAGGGAGGGCGGACTACAATGAGCAGTTCTTC	CASSALGRADYNEQFF
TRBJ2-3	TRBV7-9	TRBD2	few	TGTGCCAGCAGTTCCGGAGGGTGGCGGGGGGGCAAAAATACGCAGTATTTT	CASSSGGWRGGKNTQYF
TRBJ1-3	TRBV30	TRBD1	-	TGTGCCTGGAGGGCAACAGGGGCTGGAAACACCATATATTTT	CAWRATGAGNTIYF
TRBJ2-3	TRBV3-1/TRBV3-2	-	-	TGTGCCAGCAGCCGCGGCGGCGCAGATACGCAGTATTTT	CASSRGGADTQYF
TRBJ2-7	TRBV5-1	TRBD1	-	TGCGCCAGCAGCTTACAGGGGGATTCCTACGAGCAGTACTTC	CASSLQGDSYEQYF
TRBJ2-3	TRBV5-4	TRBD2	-	TGTGCCAGCAGCGCCCGACTAGCGAGCGGGGTAACAGATACGCAGTATTTT	CASSARLASGVTDTQYF
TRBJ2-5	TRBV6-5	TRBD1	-	TGTGCCAGCAGTTACTCAAGGACAGGGGGCCAAGAGACCCAGTACTTC	CASSYSRTGGQETQYF
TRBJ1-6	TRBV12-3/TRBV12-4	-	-	TGTGCCAGCAGTTCATTTAATTCACCCCTCCACTTT	CASSSFNSPLHF
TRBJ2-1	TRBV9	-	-	TGTGCCAGCAGCCCCCATCCGGGCTCCTACAATGAGCAGTTCTTC	CASSPHPGSYNEQFF
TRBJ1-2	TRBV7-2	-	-	TGTGCCAGCAGCTTAGTAACGGGGGAAGGCTATGGCTACACCTTC	CASSLVTGEGYGYTF
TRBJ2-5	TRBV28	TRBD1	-	TGTGCCAGCAGTTTATCGGCCAGGGGCAGGGGGCTCCAAGAGACCCAGTACTTC	CASSLSARGRGLQETQYF
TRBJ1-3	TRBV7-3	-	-	TGTGCCAGCAGCTTACAGGGGACCTCTGGAAACACCATATATTTT	CASSLQGTSGNTIYF
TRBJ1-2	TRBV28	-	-	TGTGCCAGCACCCCGAATCGAGGCTATGGCTACACCTTC	CASTPNRGYGYTF
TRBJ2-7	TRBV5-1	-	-	TGCGCCAGCAGCTCCACAGGTTCTGGTTCCTACGAGCAGTACTTC	CASSSTGSGSYEQYF
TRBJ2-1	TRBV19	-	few	TGTGCCTGTTGTACCGGGGCGGGGAGGACAGGGAGGGGTGAGCAGTTCTTC	CACCTGAGRTGRGEQFF
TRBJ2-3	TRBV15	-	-	TGTGCCACCAGCAGTTATCCAACCGCGGGGGCTGGAACAGATACGCAGTATTTT	CATSSYPTAGAGTDTQYF
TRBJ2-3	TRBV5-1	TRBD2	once	TGCGCCAGCAGCTTGGCGTCTAGCGGGGGGGCCTTGGCAGATACGCAGTATTTT	CASSLASSGGALADTQYF
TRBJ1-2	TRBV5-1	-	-	TGCGCCAGCAGCTTGGGACAGCCCTATGGCTACACCTTC	CASSLGQPYGYTF
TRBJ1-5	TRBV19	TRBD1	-	TGTGCCAGTAGCACTACAGGGGGCCAAAATCAGCCCCAGCATTTT	CASSTTGGQNQPQHF
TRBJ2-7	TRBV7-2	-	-	TGTGCCAGCAGCTTAGGGGAGGTTTACGAGCAGTACTTC	CASSLGEVYEQYF
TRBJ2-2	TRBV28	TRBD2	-	TGTGCCAGCCAGCGGGGGGGTTGGCCCGGGGAGCTGTTTTTT	CASQRGGWPGELFF
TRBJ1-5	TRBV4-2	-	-	TGTGCCAGCAGCCAAGGTACAAATAGCAATCAGCCCCAGCATTTT	CASSQGTNSNQPQHF
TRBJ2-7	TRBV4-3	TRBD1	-	TGCGCCAGCAGCTCACAGGGGGCGGACTACGAGCAGTACTTC	CASSSQGADYEQYF
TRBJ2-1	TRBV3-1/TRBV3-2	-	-	TGTGCCAGCAGCCCGACTCCTACAGGGAAGGGGCAGTTCTTC	CASSPTPTGKGQFF
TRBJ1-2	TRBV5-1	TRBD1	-	TGCGCCAGCAGCTTGGGGGACAGGGAGGATGGCTACACCTTC	CASSLGDREDGYTF
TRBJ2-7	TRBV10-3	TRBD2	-	TGTGCCATCAGTGAGTTAAGCGGGGGACCTTTCTACGAGCAGTACTTC	CAISELSGGPFYEQYF
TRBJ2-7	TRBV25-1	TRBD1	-	TGTGCCAGCAGTGGGGACAGGGGGACCAACGAGCAGTACTTC	CASSGDRGTNEQYF
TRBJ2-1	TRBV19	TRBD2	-	TGTGCCAGTAGTGCCTCGAGCGGGGGGTCCAATGAGCAGTTCTTC	CASSASSGGSNEQFF
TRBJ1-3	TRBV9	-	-	TGTGCCAGCAGCGTAGAGAGCATCCGAAACACCATATATTTT	CASSVESIRNTIYF
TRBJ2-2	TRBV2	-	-	TGTGCCAGCAGTGGGGGGGTGAACACCGGGGAGCTGTTTTTT	CASSGGVNTGELFF
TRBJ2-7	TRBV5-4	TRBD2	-	TGTGCCAGTAGCGTGAGGCGGGAGGGCGACGAGCAGTACTTC	CASSVRREGDEQYF
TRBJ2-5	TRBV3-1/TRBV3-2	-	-	TGTGCCAGCAGCCAAGAGGGGCCAGGGAGGGAGACCCAGTACTTC	CASSQEGPGRETQYF
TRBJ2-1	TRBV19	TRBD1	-	TGTGCCAGTAGTATAAGGACAGGGTCAAGCAAACACAATGAGCAGTTCTTC	CASSIRTGSSKHNEQFF
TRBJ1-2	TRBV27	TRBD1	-	TGTGCCAGCAGTTTATCGGACAGGGGGATGATCTATGGCTACACCTTC	CASSLSDRGMIYGYTF
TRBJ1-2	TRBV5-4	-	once	TGTGCCAGCAGCTTGGCAGTTCTTAACTATGGCTACACCTTC	CASSLAVLNYGYTF
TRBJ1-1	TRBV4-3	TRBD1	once	TGCGCCAGCAGCCGCACTCAGGGGGCGAACACTGAAGCTTTCTTT	CASSRTQGANTEAFF
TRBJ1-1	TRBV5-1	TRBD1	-	TGCGCCAGCAGCCCCACAGGGGTTAGAAACACTGAAGCTTTCTTT	CASSPTGVRNTEAFF
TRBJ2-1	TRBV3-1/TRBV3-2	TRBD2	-	TGTGCCAGCAGCCCAGGACTAGTAAGTCCCAATGAGCAGTTCTTC	CASSPGLVSPNEQFF